This T cell receptor (beta chain) stems from a study of shared clonotypes between healthy human individuals. Study context: Each donor had three CD4 naive, three CD4 memory, two CD8 naive and one CD8 memory plate. Study-wide findings and caveats: Among donors, the sharing of clonotypes was expected to be influenced by sequencing depth.

Here immunoSEQ multiplex PCR was the method, and the copy in TCRdb shows in-frame clones only, minus some. The sample holds about 1.5 million clones; 95% to 99% are singletons and the top ten take 0.4% to 0.45%. With regard to this clone: Its antigen is unknown.

The CDR3 is made up of 15 amino acids. V lost 1 base and J lost 5, with 12 bases in between. Germline loops: CDR1 SEHNR, CDR2 FQNEAQ (reference sequence). The chain employs TRBV7-9 and TRBJ2-1; tentatively, D is TRBD2 (6 bases). Sample: naive CD4+ T cells sorted from blood. Subset of the sample: CD45RA+ positively selected. The source of this sequence is a man aged 25-45 years in good health. The CDR3 region is CASSLVWTNNNEQFF. CDR3 nucleotides: TGTGCCAGCAGCTTAGTATGGACTAACAACAATGAGCAGTTCTTC.